The 30 T cell receptor beta chains below were found in one sample sequenced in a study of control samples from healthy donors and cancer patients. Clones were read by immunoSEQ multiplex PCR, and TCRdb kept only the in-frame ones, dropping some. The table lists about 100,000 clones, 87% of them singletons. The sequencing sample was made of blood. The receptors originated from a woman aged 45-60 years in good health.

This chain connects TRBV5-1 to TRBJ2-1, with a possible D match to TRBD2 (5 bases). The CDR3 length is 15 residues. The ends were cut back, 7 bases at V and 7 bases at J, with 21 bases in the middle. Germline V gives CDR1 SGHRS, CDR2 YFSETQ. CDR3: CASLHEDSSWNEQFF. CDR3 nucleotides: TGCGCCAGCCTGCACGAGGACTCTAGCTGGAATGAGCAGTTCTTC.

In this sample, this clone turned up once. The chain uses TRBV30 and TRBJ1-2, with D unclear. Germline V gives CDR1 GTSNPN, CDR2 SVGIG (reference sequence). This CDR3 has 14 residues. Trimming stripped 2 bases from V and 5 bases from J, with 15 bases between. The DNA of the CDR3 is TGTGCCTGGAGTCTTATCCGGGTACGGTATGGCTACACCTTC. This codes for CAWSLIRVRYGYTF.

The CDR3 protein is CASSLIIYEQYV. As DNA, the CDR3 is TGTGCCAGCAGCTTAATTATATACGAGCAGTACGTC. The V gene is TRBV7-9, the J gene TRBJ2-7; no definite D call. CDR3 size: 12 residues. In germline, CDR1 is SEHNR, CDR2 FQNEAQ (reference sequence). V shed 2 bases and J shed 4 bases, with 6 bases lying between them.

The chain couples TRBV19 to TRBJ1-2; D might be TRBD1 (5 bases). Trimming pared 5 bases from V and 6 bases from J, leaving 16 bases between. Germline CDR1 and CDR2: LNHDA and SQIVND (reference sequence). The CDR3 spans 14 residues. The CDR3 protein is CASSYPGPGDGYTF. Here the CDR3 DNA reads TGTGCCAGTAGTTACCCGGGACCGGGGGATGGCTACACCTTC. The entire variable domain, with the rest obtained from reference TRBV19 and TRBJ1-2, is as follows: DGGITQSPKYLFRKEGQNVTLSCEQNLNHDAMYWYRQDPGQGLRLIYYSQIVNDFQKGDIAEGYSVSREKKESFPLTVTSAQKNPTAFYLCASSYPGPGDGYTFGSGTRLTVV.

The V call is TRBV6-5, the J call TRBJ1-5, with 7 bases identical to TRBD1. V was pared by 5 bases and J by 1 base, with 5 bases of the junction left unmatched. The CDR3 totals 15 residues. CDR1 and CDR2 (germline): MNHEY, SVGAGI. In DNA, the CDR3 is TGTGCCAGCAGTCGAGACAGGGCAAGCAATCAGCCCCAGCATTTT. Translating it yields CASSRDRASNQPQHF.

The chain joins TRBV10-3 to TRBJ2-7, with 9 bases identical to TRBD1. Germline V gives CDR1 ENHRY, CDR2 SYGVKD. There are 15 residues in the CDR3. Losses at the gene ends were 4 bases for V and 1 base for J; bases not matched to a gene: 5. The CDR3 DNA follows: TGTGCCATCAGTGGTGGGACAGGGACTTCCTACGAGCAGTACGTC. Residues: CAISGGTGTSYEQYV.

The V gene is TRBV9, the J gene TRBJ2-1, with D unresolved. Deletions cut 2 bases from V and 2 bases from J, with 14 bases between. The CDR3 totals 16 residues. Germline CDR1 SGDLS, CDR2 YYNGEE. The CDR3 DNA sequence: TGTGCCAGCAGCGTTCGCTGGCCTTCCCCCTACAATGAGCAGTTCTTC. Its protein product is CASSVRWPSPYNEQFF.

The J gene is TRBJ2-3, the V gene TRBV29-1; D is perhaps TRBD2 (6 bases). Trimming took off 7 bases at V and 6 bases at J, with 14 bases between the two ends. There are 12 residues in the CDR3. Germline assignment: CDR1 SQVTM and CDR2 ANQGSEA. CDR3: CSGGTFGDTQYF. CDR3 nucleotides: TGCAGCGGAGGGACTTTTGGCGATACGCAGTATTTT.

The V and J genes are TRBV2 and TRBJ1-4, with TRBD1 matching 7 bases. The germline V gene encodes CDR1 SNHLY and CDR2 FYNNEI. CDR3 length equals 13 residues. J was trimmed by 11 bases and V by 7 bases; bases with no gene match: 10. CDR3: CASTKDRKGKLFF. DNA for the CDR3: TGTGCCAGCACTAAGGACAGGAAGGGGAAACTGTTTTTT.

The chain combines TRBV6-5 with TRBJ1-2; no clear D gene. CDR1 is MNHEY, CDR2 SVGAGI, per germline. CDR3 length: 13 residues. The germline V and J ends were trimmed by 4 bases and 5 bases, with 11 bases remaining between them. DNA for the CDR3: TGTGCCAGCAGTTTTACTCTTCAGTATGGCTACACCTTC. Protein sequence: CASSFTLQYGYTF.

The CDR3 sequence is CASSRRGSDSPLHF. Here the CDR3 DNA reads TGTGCCAGCAGCCGACGGGGTTCGGATTCACCCCTCCACTTT. V is TRBV3-1 (or the pseudogene TRBV3-2) and J is TRBJ1-6; D is unclear. Between the trimmed V and J ends, which lost 4 bases and 8 bases, there was a span of 12 bases. There are 14 residues in the CDR3. Per germline, CDR1 LGHDT and CDR2 YNNKEL (reference sequence).

The chain is built from TRBV27 and TRBJ1-4; no clear D gene. The CDR3 loop spans 18 amino acids. CDR1 and CDR2 from the germline V gene are MNHEY and SMNVEV (reference sequence). V lost 5 bases, J lost 0 bases, and 19 bases lay in between. CDR3 DNA sequence: TGTGCCAGCAGTGAGACCCGGAGATCCCTTTCAACTAATGAAAAACTGTTTTTT. It is translated as CASSETRRSLSTNEKLFF.

This chain uses TRBV5-1 with TRBJ1-1; perhaps TRBD1 as D (5 bases). V lost 3 bases to trimming and J lost 1 base, with 13 bases between them. The CDR3 runs 15 residues. Germline V lookup: CDR1 SGHRS, CDR2 YFSETQ. CDR3 sequence: CASSSRVQGNTEAFF. For the CDR3, the DNA is TGCGCCAGCAGCTCGAGGGTCCAGGGGAACACTGAAGCTTTCTTT.

The J gene is TRBJ1-5, the V gene TRBV6-1, with a tentative D call TRBD1 (5 bases). CDR3 length: 17 residues. The V and J ends lost 0 bases and 0 bases respectively, with 12 bases between them. The germline CDR1 and CDR2 sequences are MNHNS and SASEGT. The CDR3 coding sequence is TGTGCCAGCAGTGAAGCGCTGGGGGGATTTAGCAATCAGCCCCAGCATTTT. It codes for CASSEALGGFSNQPQHF.

V usage is TRBV10-1 and J usage is TRBJ2-2, with 14 bases lining up with TRBD2. The germline gives CDR1 WNHNN, CDR2 SYGVQD (reference sequence). V shed 11 bases, J shed 4 bases, and the junction held 3 bases outside the gene matches. The CDR3 loop spans 14 amino acids. CDR3 DNA: TGCGCCGGTGGACTAGCGGGAGGCACCGGGGAGCTGTTTTTT. It translates to CAGGLAGGTGELFF.

This CDR3 is CASSDLNEQFF. Here the CDR3 DNA reads TGTGCCAGCAGCGACCTCAATGAGCAGTTCTTC. The chain has TRBV9 and TRBJ2-1; D unresolved. The CDR3 length is 11 residues. Germline V gene lookup returns CDR1 SGDLS and CDR2 YYNGEE. Between the trimmed V and J ends, which lost 3 bases and 6 bases, there was a span of 4 bases.

The J gene is TRBJ1-2, the V gene TRBV18; D might be TRBD1 (5 bases). Trimming shortened V by 10 bases and J by 7 bases, and 22 bases separated the two germline ends. The CDR3 runs 14 residues. The germline V gene has CDR1 KGHSH and CDR2 LQKENI. Here the CDR3 DNA reads TGTGCCACACCTACGGGGGGGGAGCGGTCTGGCTACACCTTC. Its protein product is CATPTGGERSGYTF.

This chain joins TRBV24-1 and TRBJ1-5; no clear D gene. Germline V CDR1 and CDR2: KGHDR, SFDVKD. The V gene lost 3 bases and the J gene lost 3 bases, with 2 bases spanning the gap. This CDR3 region has 12 residues. The CDR3 spells CATSDPNQPQHF. CDR3 nucleotides: TGTGCCACCAGTGATCCCAATCAGCCCCAGCATTTT.

J is TRBJ2-4 and V is TRBV6-6; D may correspond to TRBD1 or TRBD2 (5 bases each). The germline gives CDR1 MNHNY, CDR2 SVGAGI (reference sequence). CDR3 length: 16 residues. Deletions cut 2 bases from V and 0 bases from J, with 11 bases between. CDR3 sequence (DNA): TGTGCCAGCAGTTACGAGGGGATGCTAGCCAAAAACATTCAGTACTTC. As protein: CASSYEGMLAKNIQYF.

V is TRBV3-1 (or the pseudogene TRBV3-2) and J is TRBJ2-1; weak D call: TRBD1 (6 bases). This CDR3 comprises 12 residues. The V end was cut by 4 bases, the J end by 7 bases, with 8 bases between. Germline loops: CDR1 LGHDT, CDR2 YNNKEL (reference sequence). The CDR3 sequence: CASSRDINEQFF. CDR3 in DNA: TGTGCCAGCAGCCGGGACATTAATGAGCAGTTCTTC.

A remark on this clone: Relative to the germline gene, one junction end is altered; a read error may explain this. This chain connects TRBV7-9 to TRBJ1-1, with 9 bases that match TRBD1. CDR3 length equals 11 residues. Looked up from germline, CDR1 is SEHNR and CDR2 is FQNEAQ (reference sequence). CDR3 residues: CASSPGTGYSF. The CDR3 DNA follows: TGTGCCAGCAGCCCAGGGACAGGGTACTCCTTT.

The chain links TRBV2 to TRBJ1-2; D gene ambiguous. The CDR3 is 15 amino acids. Trimming shortened V by 6 bases and J by 2 bases, and 16 bases separated the two germline ends. Germline assignment: CDR1 SNHLY and CDR2 FYNNEI. CDR3 protein: CASSNSRTFNYGYTF. As DNA, the CDR3 is TGTGCCAGCAGCAACTCCAGGACGTTCAACTATGGCTACACCTTC.

The rearrangement uses TRBV19 and TRBJ2-2; a weak D match, TRBD2 (5 bases). The germline gives CDR1 LNHDA, CDR2 SQIVND (reference sequence). V was trimmed by 3 bases and J by 6 bases, leaving 8 bases between them. The CDR3 consists of 13 residues. The CDR3 nucleotides read TGTGCCAGTAGTATTCTAGCACCCGGGGAGCTGTTTTTT. Amino acid sequence: CASSILAPGELFF.

V gene TRBV18 combines with J gene TRBJ2-7; D call uncertain. The CDR3 runs to 13 residues. V lost 3 bases and J lost 2, with 8 bases in between. Germline CDR1 reads KGHSH; CDR2 reads LQKENI. In nucleotides, the CDR3 is TGTGCCAGCTCACCGGACGGGCCCTACGAGCAGTACGTC. Translation gives CASSPDGPYEQYV.

The J gene is TRBJ2-3, the V gene TRBV5-1; TRBD2 matches 9 bases. Germline-derived CDR1 and CDR2 are SGHRS and YFSETQ. The CDR3 spans 15 residues. V shed 5 bases, J shed 4 bases, and the junction held 8 bases outside the gene matches. The CDR3 loop reads CASRTSGLDADTQYF. CDR3 nucleotide sequence: TGCGCCAGCAGGACTAGCGGATTAGATGCAGATACGCAGTATTTT.

The DNA of the CDR3 is TGCGCCAGCAGTGAACGGAGGGCTAATCAGCCCCAGCATTTT. This sequence encodes CASSERRANQPQHF. The rearrangement uses TRBV10-2 and TRBJ1-5; no reliable D call. The CDR3 contains 14 residues. The V and J ends lost 3 bases and 4 bases respectively, with 10 bases between them. Per germline, CDR1 WSHSY and CDR2 SAAADI.

The CDR3 reads CASSSGSGDTIYF. For the CDR3, the DNA is TGTGCCAGCTCATCCGGGTCTGGGGACACCATATATTTT. The chain links TRBV18 to TRBJ1-3; no reliable D call. Trimming took off 5 bases at V and 8 bases at J, with 13 bases between the two ends. This CDR3 contains 13 residues. Per germline, CDR1 KGHSH and CDR2 LQKENI.

The chain has TRBV9 and TRBJ2-1, with D tentatively TRBD1 (6 bases). CDR1 SGDLS and CDR2 YYNGEE come from the germline V gene. Trimming left V 2 bases short and J 8 bases short, with 8 bases between. This CDR3 has 12 amino acids. The CDR3 is CASSVTGHEQFF. The CDR3 coding sequence is TGTGCCAGCAGCGTCACAGGGCATGAGCAGTTCTTC. The entire variable domain, with the rest obtained from reference TRBV9 and TRBJ2-1, is as follows: DSGVTQTPKHLITATGQRVTLRCSPRSGDLSVYWYQQSLDQGLQFLIQYYNGEERAKGNILERFSAQQFPDLHSELNLSSLELGDSALYFCASSVTGHEQFFGPGTRLTVL.

This chain's CDR3 is CASSLARETQYF. CDR3 sequence (DNA): TGTGCCAGCAGCTTAGCCCGAGAGACCCAGTACTTC. The chain recombines TRBV11-2 with TRBJ2-5, with no clear D. The germline V and J ends were trimmed by 1 base and 4 bases, with 4 bases remaining between them. Germline values: CDR1 SGHAT, CDR2 FQNNGV. The CDR3 is 12 residues long.

The chain recombines TRBV9 with TRBJ1-2; perhaps TRBD1 as D (6 bases). The CDR3 contains 16 residues. The ends were cut back, 2 bases at V and 8 bases at J, with 22 bases in the middle. Germline CDR1 and CDR2: SGDLS and YYNGEE. CDR3 in DNA: TGTGCCAGCAGCGTTTCAGGGGTCTCGGGCGCTATGGGCTACACCTTC. It yields the protein CASSVSGVSGAMGYTF. Combining the CDR3 with reference TRBV9 and TRBJ1-2 gives the whole variable domain DSGVTQTPKHLITATGQRVTLRCSPRSGDLSVYWYQQSLDQGLQFLIQYYNGEERAKGNILERFSAQQFPDLHSELNLSSLELGDSALYFCASSVSGVSGAMGYTFGSGTRLTVV.